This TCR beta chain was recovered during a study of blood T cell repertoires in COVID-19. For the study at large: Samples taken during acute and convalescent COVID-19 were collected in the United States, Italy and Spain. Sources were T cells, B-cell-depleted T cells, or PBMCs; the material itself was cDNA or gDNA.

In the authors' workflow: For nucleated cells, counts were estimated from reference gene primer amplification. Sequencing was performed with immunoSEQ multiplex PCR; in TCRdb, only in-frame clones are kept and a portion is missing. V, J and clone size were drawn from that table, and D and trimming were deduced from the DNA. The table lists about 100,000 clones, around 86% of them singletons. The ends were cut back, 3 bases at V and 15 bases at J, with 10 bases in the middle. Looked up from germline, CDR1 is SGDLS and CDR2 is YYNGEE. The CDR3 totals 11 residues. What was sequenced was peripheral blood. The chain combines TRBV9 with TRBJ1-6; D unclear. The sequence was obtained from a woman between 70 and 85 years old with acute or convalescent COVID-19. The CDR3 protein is CASSAGMVLHF. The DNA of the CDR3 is TGTGCCAGCAGCGCCGGGATGGTCCTCCACTTT.